The present T cell receptor (beta chain) was sequenced within a study of cytomegalovirus exposure and HLA in healthy donors. CDR1 and CDR2 from the germline V gene are MDHEN and SYDVKM. V lost 7 bases and J lost 15, with 18 bases in between. This CDR3 has 12 amino acids. PCR employed 60 Vbeta and 13 Jbeta primers. The table came from immunoSEQ multiplex PCR; TCRdb's copy has only in-frame clones and leaves some out. The sample carries 200,000 to 300,000 clones, roughly 81% recorded once. The chain combines TRBV28 with TRBJ2-2, with D possibly TRBD2 on 5 matching bases. The sample was PBMCs. This clonotype was sampled from a woman between 35 and 50 years old in good health and CMV-seropositive. The CDR3 loop reads CASTYAGYELFF. CDR3 DNA sequence: TGTGCCAGCACTTACGCGGGCTACGAGTTGTTTTTT.